This passage covers 12 T cell receptor beta chains from one sample sequenced in a study of blood T cell repertoires in COVID-19 (dated by TCRdb to 2020 to 2022). Library prep was done by the immunoSEQ multiplex PCR assay. TCRdb retrieved this table from immuneACCESS and kept in-frame rearrangements only. Not all clones are present; in checked studies, unresolved V genes account for under half, and no reason is known for the remainder. The sample has 270,000 or so clones on record, roughly nine tenths of them singletons. Approximately 5% of the sample is in the top ten clones. What was sequenced was peripheral blood. The receptors were gathered from a woman aged 35 to 49 who had recovered from COVID-19.

This CDR3 reads CASSWGTGNQPQHF. DNA for the CDR3: TGTGCCAGCAGCTGGGGGACAGGCAATCAGCCCCAGCATTTT. The genes are TRBV5-6 and TRBJ1-5, with 7 bases fitting TRBD1. There are 14 residues in the CDR3. Germline V gene data show CDR1 as SGHDT and CDR2 as YYEEEE. V lost 3 bases to trimming and J lost 2 bases; unmatched junction nucleotides: 2. Full variable domain (outside the CDR3, taken from reference TRBV5-6 and TRBJ1-5): DAGVTQSPTHLIKTRGQQVTLRCSPKSGHDTVSWYQQALGQGPQFIFQYYEEEERQRGNFPDRFSGHQFPNYSSELNVNALLLGDSALYLCASSWGTGNQPQHFGDGTRLSIL.

The rearrangement joins TRBV28 to TRBJ2-1, with 8 bases matching TRBD2. CDR1 and CDR2 (germline): MDHEN, SYDVKM. The J segment lost 6 bases and the V segment lost 3 bases, leaving 4 bases of the junction unmatched. The CDR3 runs 14 residues. The CDR3 DNA follows: TGTGCCAGCAGTTTTCCGACTAGCGCCAATGAGCAGTTCTTC. It is translated as CASSFPTSANEQFF.

This sequence joins TRBV15 and TRBJ2-1; D is perhaps TRBD2 (6 bases). This CDR3 region has 12 residues. V was cut by 1 base and J by 10 bases, with 8 bases left in between. CDR1 and CDR2 (germline): LNHNV, YYDKDF (reference sequence). The CDR3 loop reads CATSRVGGEQFF. DNA for the CDR3: TGTGCCACCAGCAGAGTGGGGGGAGAGCAGTTCTTC.

This sequence joins TRBV6-5 and TRBJ1-2; D remains unclear. The germline V gene encodes CDR1 MNHEY and CDR2 SVGAGI. The CDR3 consists of 14 residues. Trimming stripped 3 bases from V and 4 bases from J, with 12 bases between. CDR3 in DNA: TGTGCCAGCAGTTATGGCCTCGAGGGCTATGGCTACACCTTC. Residues: CASSYGLEGYGYTF.

CDR3 residues: CASSPSRIDRGYEGYTF. The CDR3 region has the DNA TGTGCCAGCTCACCATCAAGAATAGACAGGGGGTACGAGGGCTACACCTTC. The J gene is TRBJ1-2, the V gene TRBV18; 9 bases agree with TRBD1. V was pared by 2 bases and J by 8 bases, with 15 bases of the junction left unmatched. Looked up from germline, CDR1 is KGHSH and CDR2 is LQKENI. This CDR3 is built from 17 residues. Looking up the rest from reference TRBV18 and TRBJ1-2 gives the full variable domain: NAGVMQNPRHLVRRRGQEARLRCSPMKGHSHVYWYRQLPEEGLKFMVYLQKENIIDESGMPKERFSAEFPKEGPSILRIQQVVRGDSAAYFCASSPSRIDRGYEGYTFGSGTRLTVV.

The chain joins TRBV20-1 to TRBJ2-5; D gene unclear. V lost 7 bases to trimming and J lost 4 bases, with 7 bases between them. Germline lookup yields CDR1 DFQATT and CDR2 SNEGSKA (reference sequence). The CDR3 spans 10 residues. The CDR3 reads CSVWAETQYF. CDR3 DNA: TGCAGTGTTTGGGCAGAGACCCAGTACTTC.

The V and J genes are TRBV12-5 and TRBJ1-1; 7 bases are shared with TRBD1. V lost 6 bases, J lost 4 bases, and 8 bases stayed unmatched. The CDR3 runs to 14 residues. Germline V lookup: CDR1 LGHNT, CDR2 FRNRAP. The DNA for the CDR3 is TGTGCTAGTGGGATACCGACAGGGAGCACTGAAGCTTTCTTT. Protein sequence: CASGIPTGSTEAFF.

The chain uses TRBV4-1 and TRBJ2-1, with D perhaps matching TRBD1 (6 bases). The germline V gene has CDR1 MGHRA and CDR2 YSYEKL. The CDR3 runs to 16 residues. V was trimmed by 5 bases and J by 2 bases, leaving 16 bases between them. CDR3 in DNA: TGCGCCAGCAGCATCATAGGGGGACCCACCTACAATGAGCAGTTCTTC. The encoded protein is CASSIIGGPTYNEQFF.

The rearrangement uses TRBV19 and TRBJ2-2; the D gene is possibly TRBD1 (5 bases). The germline V gene has CDR1 LNHDA and CDR2 SQIVND (reference sequence). This CDR3 contains 15 residues. The V end was cut by 5 bases, the J end by 7 bases, with 17 bases between. CDR3 coding DNA: TGTGCCAGTAGTGTAGCCCAGGGTAGTGGCGGGGAGCTGTTTTTT. Protein: CASSVAQGSGGELFF. Supplemented by reference TRBV19 and TRBJ2-2, the full variable domain reads DGGITQSPKYLFRKEGQNVTLSCEQNLNHDAMYWYRQDPGQGLRLIYYSQIVNDFQKGDIAEGYSVSREKKESFPLTVTSAQKNPTAFYLCASSVAQGSGGELFFGEGSRLTVL.

Only one count was recorded for this clone. This rearrangement joins TRBV7-2 to TRBJ2-2, with 10 bases identical to TRBD2. Trimming removed 7 bases from V and 9 bases from J; junction bases left unmatched: 11. Germline V CDR1 and CDR2: SGHTA, FQGNSA. The CDR3 covers 15 residues. As DNA, the CDR3 is TGTGCCAGCACCGTAGGACCTAGCGGGAGTAGGGAGCTGTTTTTT. Translation: CASTVGPSGSRELFF.

The chain's CDR3 is CASRAGQQNTEAFF. As DNA, the CDR3 is TGTGCCAGCAGAGCCGGACAACAGAACACTGAAGCTTTCTTT. V is TRBV6-6 and J is TRBJ1-1, with TRBD1 as a possible D gene (5 bases). Germline-derived CDR1 and CDR2 are MNHNY and SVGAGI (reference sequence). The CDR3 covers 14 residues. Trimming cost V 6 bases and J 1 base, with 12 bases left between them.

The gene calls are TRBV6-1 and TRBJ1-1; tentative D call: TRBD1 (6 bases). The germline V and J ends were trimmed by 1 base and 5 bases, with 11 bases remaining between them. CDR1 MNHNS and CDR2 SASEGT come from the germline V gene. The CDR3 runs to 14 residues. This CDR3 is CASSEGGGATEAFF. The CDR3 DNA reads TGTGCCAGCAGTGAAGGAGGGGGGGCGACTGAAGCTTTCTTT.